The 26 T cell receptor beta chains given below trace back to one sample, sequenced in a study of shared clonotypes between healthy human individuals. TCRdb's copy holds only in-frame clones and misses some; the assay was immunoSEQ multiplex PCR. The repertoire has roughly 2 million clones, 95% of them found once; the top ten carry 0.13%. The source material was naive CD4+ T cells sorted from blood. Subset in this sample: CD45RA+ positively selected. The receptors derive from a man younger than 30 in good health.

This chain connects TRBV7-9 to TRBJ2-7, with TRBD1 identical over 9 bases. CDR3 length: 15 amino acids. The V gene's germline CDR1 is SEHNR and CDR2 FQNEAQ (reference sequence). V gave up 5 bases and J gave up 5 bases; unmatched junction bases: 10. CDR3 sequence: CASSTKTGGANEQYF. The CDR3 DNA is TGTGCCAGCAGCACCAAAACAGGGGGCGCGAACGAGCAGTACTTC. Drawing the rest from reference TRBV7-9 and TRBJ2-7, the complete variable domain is DTGVSQNPRHKITKRGQNVTFRCDPISEHNRLYWYRQTLGQGPEFLTYFQNEAQLEKSRLLSDRFSAERPKGSFSTLEIQRTEQGDSAMYLCASSTKTGGANEQYFGPGTRLTVT.

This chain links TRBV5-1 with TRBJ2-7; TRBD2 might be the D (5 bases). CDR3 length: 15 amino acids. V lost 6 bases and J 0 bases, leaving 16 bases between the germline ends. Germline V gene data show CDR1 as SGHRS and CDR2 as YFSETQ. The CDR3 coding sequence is TGCGCCAGCACCTTAGAGGGCCTAAGCTCCTACGAGCAGTACTTC. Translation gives CASTLEGLSSYEQYF.

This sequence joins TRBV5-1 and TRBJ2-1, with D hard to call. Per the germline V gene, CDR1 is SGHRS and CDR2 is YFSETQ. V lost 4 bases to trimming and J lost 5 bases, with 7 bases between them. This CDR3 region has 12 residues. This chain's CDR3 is CASSRTDNEQFF. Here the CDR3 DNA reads TGCGCCAGCAGCAGGACCGACAATGAGCAGTTCTTC.

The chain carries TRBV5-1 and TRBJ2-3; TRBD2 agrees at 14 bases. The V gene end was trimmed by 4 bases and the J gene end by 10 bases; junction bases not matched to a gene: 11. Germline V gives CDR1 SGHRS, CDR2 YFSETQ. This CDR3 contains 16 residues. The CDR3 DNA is TGCGCCAGCAGCCCATCTGCGGGACTAGCGGGAGTAGCGCAGTATTTT. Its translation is CASSPSAGLAGVAQYF.

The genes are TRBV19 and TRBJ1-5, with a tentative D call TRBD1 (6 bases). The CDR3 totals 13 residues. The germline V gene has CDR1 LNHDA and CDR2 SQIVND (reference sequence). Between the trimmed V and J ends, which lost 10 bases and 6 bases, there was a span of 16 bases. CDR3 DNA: TGTGCCACCCAGAAGGGGGGCAGTCAGCCCCAGCATTTT. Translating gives CATQKGGSQPQHF.

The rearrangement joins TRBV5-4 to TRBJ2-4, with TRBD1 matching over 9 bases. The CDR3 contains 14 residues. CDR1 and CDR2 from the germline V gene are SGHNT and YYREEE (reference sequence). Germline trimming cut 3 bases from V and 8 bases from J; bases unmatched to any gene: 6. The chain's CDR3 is CASSWRDRADIQYF. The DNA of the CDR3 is TGTGCCAGCAGCTGGCGGGACAGGGCGGACATTCAGTACTTC.

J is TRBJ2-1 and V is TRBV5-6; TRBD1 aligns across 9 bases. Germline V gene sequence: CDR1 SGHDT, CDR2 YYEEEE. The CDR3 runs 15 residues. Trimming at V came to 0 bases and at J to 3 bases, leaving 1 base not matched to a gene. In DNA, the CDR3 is TGTGCCAGCAGCTTGGACAGGGGGCTCTACAATGAGCAGTTCTTC. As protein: CASSLDRGLYNEQFF.

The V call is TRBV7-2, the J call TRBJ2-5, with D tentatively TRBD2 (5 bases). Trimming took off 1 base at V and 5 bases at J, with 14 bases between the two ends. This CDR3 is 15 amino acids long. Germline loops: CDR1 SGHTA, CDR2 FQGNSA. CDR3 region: CASSLGGSPRETQYF. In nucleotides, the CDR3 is TGTGCCAGCAGCTTAGGAGGGTCGCCGCGGGAGACCCAGTACTTC.

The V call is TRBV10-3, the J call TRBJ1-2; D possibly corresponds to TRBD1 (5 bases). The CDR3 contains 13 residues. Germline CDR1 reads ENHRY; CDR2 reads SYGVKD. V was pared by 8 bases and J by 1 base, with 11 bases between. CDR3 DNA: TGTGCCATCGATACAGGCTATAACTATGGCTACACCTTC. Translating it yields CAIDTGYNYGYTF.

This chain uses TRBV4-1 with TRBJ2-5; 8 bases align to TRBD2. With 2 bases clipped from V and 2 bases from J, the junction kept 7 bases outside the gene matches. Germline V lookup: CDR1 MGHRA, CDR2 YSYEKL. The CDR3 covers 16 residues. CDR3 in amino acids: CASSQIRASGQETQYF. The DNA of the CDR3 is TGCGCCAGCAGCCAAATCCGGGCTAGCGGGCAAGAGACCCAGTACTTC.

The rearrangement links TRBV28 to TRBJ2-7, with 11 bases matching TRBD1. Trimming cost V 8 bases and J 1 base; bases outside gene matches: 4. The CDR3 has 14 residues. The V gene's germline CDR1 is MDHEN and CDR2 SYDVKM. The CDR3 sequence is CASEGTGGSYEQYF. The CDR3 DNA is TGTGCCAGCGAGGGGACAGGGGGTTCCTACGAGCAGTACTTC.

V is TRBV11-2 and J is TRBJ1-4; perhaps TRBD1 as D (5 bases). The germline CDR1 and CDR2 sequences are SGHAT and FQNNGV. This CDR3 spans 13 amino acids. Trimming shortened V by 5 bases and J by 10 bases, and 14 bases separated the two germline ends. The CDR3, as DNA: TGTGCCAGCAGCACGACGGGGGACGGAAAACTGTTTTTT. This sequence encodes CASSTTGDGKLFF. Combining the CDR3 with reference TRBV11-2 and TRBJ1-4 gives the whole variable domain EAGVAQSPRYKIIEKRQSVAFWCNPISGHATLYWYQQILGQGPKLLIQFQNNGVVDDSQLPKDRFSAERLKGVDSTLKIQPAKLEDSAVYLCASSTTGDGKLFFGSGTQLSVL.

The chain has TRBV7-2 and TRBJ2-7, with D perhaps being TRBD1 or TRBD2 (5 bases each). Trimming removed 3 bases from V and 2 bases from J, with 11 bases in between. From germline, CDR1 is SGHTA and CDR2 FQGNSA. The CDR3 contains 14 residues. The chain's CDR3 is CASSFGTAAYEQYF. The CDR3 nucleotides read TGTGCCAGCAGCTTTGGGACGGCGGCCTACGAGCAGTACTTC.

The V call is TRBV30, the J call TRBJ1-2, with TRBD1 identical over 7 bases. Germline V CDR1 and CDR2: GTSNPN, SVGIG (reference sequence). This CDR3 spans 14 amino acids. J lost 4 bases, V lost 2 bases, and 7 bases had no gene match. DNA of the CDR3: TGTGCCTGGAGTTTGACAGGGAGGACCTATGGCTACACCTTC. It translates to CAWSLTGRTYGYTF.

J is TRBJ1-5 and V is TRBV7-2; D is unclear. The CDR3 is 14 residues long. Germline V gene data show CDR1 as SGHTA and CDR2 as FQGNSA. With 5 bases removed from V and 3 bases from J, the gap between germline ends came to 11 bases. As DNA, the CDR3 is TGTGCCAGCAGCCCCGGACGGATCAATCAGCCCCAGCATTTT. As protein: CASSPGRINQPQHF.

CDR3: CASSLVAGGQETQYF. In DNA, the CDR3 is TGTGCCAGCAGCCTCGTAGCGGGGGGGCAAGAGACCCAGTACTTC. The V gene is TRBV7-3, the J gene TRBJ2-5; 11 bases fit TRBD2. In germline, CDR1 is SGHTA, CDR2 FQGTGA. This CDR3 has 15 amino acids. V lost 5 bases and J lost 2; bases outside the gene matches: 4.

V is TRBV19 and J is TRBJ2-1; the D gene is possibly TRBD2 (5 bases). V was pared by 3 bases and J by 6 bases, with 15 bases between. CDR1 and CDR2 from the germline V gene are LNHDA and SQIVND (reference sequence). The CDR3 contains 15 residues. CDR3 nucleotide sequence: TGTGCCAGTAGTATTAGGGAGTTCTCTAGCAATGAGCAGTTCTTC. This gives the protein CASSIREFSSNEQFF.

CDR3 residues: CASSRTEGLNTEAFF. The CDR3 nucleotides read TGTGCCAGCAGTCGGACGGAGGGCCTGAACACTGAAGCTTTCTTT. The chain links TRBV5-4 to TRBJ1-1, with D unresolved. The V end was cut by 5 bases, the J end by 0 bases, with 14 bases between. Germline V CDR1 and CDR2: SGHNT, YYREEE (reference sequence). The CDR3 is 15 amino acids. Drawing the rest from reference TRBV5-4 and TRBJ1-1, the complete variable domain is ETGVTQSPTHLIKTRGQQVTLRCSSQSGHNTVSWYQQALGQGPQFIFQYYREEENGRGNFPPRFSGLQFPNYSSELNVNALELDDSALYLCASSRTEGLNTEAFFGQGTRLTVV.

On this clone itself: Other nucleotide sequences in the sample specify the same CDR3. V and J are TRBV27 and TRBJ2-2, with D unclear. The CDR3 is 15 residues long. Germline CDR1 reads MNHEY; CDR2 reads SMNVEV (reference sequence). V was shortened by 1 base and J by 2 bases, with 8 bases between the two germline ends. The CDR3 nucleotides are TGTGCCAGCAGTTTATTCAGGACCAACACCGGGGAGCTGTTTTTT. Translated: CASSLFRTNTGELFF.

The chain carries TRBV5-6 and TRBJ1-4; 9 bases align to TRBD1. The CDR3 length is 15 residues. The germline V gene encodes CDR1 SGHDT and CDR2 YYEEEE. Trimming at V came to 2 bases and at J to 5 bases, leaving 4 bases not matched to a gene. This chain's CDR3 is CASSLTGTGNEKLFF. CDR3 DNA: TGTGCCAGCAGCTTAACCGGGACAGGGAATGAAAAACTGTTTTTT.

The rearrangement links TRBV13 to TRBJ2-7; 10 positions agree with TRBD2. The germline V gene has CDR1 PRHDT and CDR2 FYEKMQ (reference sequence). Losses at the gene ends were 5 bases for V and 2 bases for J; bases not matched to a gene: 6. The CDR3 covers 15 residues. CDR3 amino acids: CASSQTSGSAYEQYF. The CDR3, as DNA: TGTGCCAGCAGCCAGACTAGCGGGTCCGCCTACGAGCAGTACTTC.

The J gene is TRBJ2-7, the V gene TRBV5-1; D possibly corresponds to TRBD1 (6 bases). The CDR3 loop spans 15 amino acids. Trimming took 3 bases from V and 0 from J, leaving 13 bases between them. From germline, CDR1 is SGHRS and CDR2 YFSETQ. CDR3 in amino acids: CASSYGTTRSYEQYF. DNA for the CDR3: TGCGCCAGCAGCTACGGGACAACCCGCTCCTACGAGCAGTACTTC.

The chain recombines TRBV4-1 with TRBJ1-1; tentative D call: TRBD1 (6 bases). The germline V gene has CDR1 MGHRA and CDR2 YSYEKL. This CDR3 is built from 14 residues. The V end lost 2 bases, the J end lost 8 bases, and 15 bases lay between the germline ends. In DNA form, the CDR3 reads TGCGCCAGCAGCCAACCTCTACAGGGTCCAGAAGCTTTCTTT. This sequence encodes CASSQPLQGPEAFF.

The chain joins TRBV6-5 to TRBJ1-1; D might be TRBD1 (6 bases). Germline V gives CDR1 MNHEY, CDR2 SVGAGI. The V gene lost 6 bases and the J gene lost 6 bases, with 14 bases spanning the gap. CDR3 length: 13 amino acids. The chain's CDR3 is CASRRGAGPEAFF. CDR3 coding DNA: TGTGCCAGCAGGAGGGGGGCGGGGCCTGAAGCTTTCTTT.

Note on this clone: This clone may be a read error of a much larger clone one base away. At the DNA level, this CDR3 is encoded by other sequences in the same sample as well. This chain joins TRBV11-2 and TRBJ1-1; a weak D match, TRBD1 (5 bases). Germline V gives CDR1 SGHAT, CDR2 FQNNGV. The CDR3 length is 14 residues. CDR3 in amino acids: CASSSSDKNTEAFF. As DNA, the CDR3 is TGTGCCAGCAGCTCCTCGGACAAGAACACCGAAGCTTTCTTT.

The CDR3 sequence: CASRGLAGPGELFF. CDR3 nucleotide sequence: TGTGCCAGCAGGGGACTAGCGGGGCCCGGGGAGCTGTTTTTT. V and J are TRBV27 and TRBJ2-2; 13 bases map to TRBD2. This CDR3 has 14 residues. Germline trimming cut 6 bases from V and 6 bases from J; bases unmatched to any gene: 1. Germline-derived CDR1 and CDR2 are MNHEY and SMNVEV (reference sequence).